Below, 11 T cell receptor beta chains from the same sample are listed, as sequenced in a study of post-analysis software for immune sequencing data. Study-wide results and limits: TRBV5-6, TRBV5-1 and TRBV20-1 were among several TRBV segments more frequent in patients than controls.

Their specific antigens are unknown. Unique molecular identifiers tagged the TCR beta cDNA libraries. MiXCR, run by TCRdb on the PCR reads, gives a single entry per CDR3 protein. Of about 680,000 distinct CDR3 sequences in the sample, approximately 59% were seen once. The sequenced material came from blood. These TCRs come from a girl aged 2-10 years with multiple sclerosis.

This clonotype was seen only a few times. The chain joins TRBV29-1 to TRBJ2-1; D remains ambiguous. Between the trimmed V and J ends, which lost 6 bases and 5 bases, there was a span of 8 bases. This CDR3 is 11 amino acids long. CDR1 and CDR2 from the germline V gene are SQVTM and ANQGSEA. The CDR3 loop is CSVGRHNEQFF. The DNA for the CDR3 is TGCAGCGTCGGCAGGCACAATGAGCAGTTCTTC.

The CDR3 spells CATSDGQGVSNYGYTF. CDR3 nucleotides: TGTGCCACCAGCGACGGACAGGGGGTATCTAACTATGGCTACACCTTC. V usage is TRBV15 and J usage is TRBJ1-2, with TRBD1 identical over 10 bases. V shed 5 bases and J 0 bases; nucleotides not matched to a gene: 6. Germline lookup yields CDR1 LNHNV and CDR2 YYDKDF (reference sequence). CDR3 length: 16 residues.

The V and J genes are TRBV3-1 and TRBJ2-3; 10 bases line up with TRBD2. Germline CDR1 reads LGHDT; CDR2 reads YNNKEL (reference sequence). This CDR3 has 15 residues. Trimming took 8 bases from V and 2 from J; bases not matched to a gene: 7. The CDR3 nucleotides are TGTGCCAGCGAGGTAGCGGGAGGCCCCACAGATACGCAGTATTTT. Amino acid sequence: CASEVAGGPTDTQYF.

This clonotype was detected only once. The V call is TRBV29-1, the J call TRBJ2-1; 8 positions match TRBD2. From germline, CDR1 is SQVTM and CDR2 ANQGSEA. This CDR3 contains 13 residues. J lost 9 bases, V lost 4 bases, and 8 bases had no gene match. In nucleotides, the CDR3 is TGCAGCGTTGTGACGGGAGGGCCGACTGAGCAGTTCTTC. Its protein product is CSVVTGGPTEQFF.

The chain carries TRBV6-2 or TRBV6-3 and TRBJ1-1; TRBD1 is a possible D gene (5 bases). This CDR3 region has 13 residues. V lost 8 bases and J 5 bases, leaving 15 bases between the germline ends. CDR1 and CDR2 from the germline V gene are MNHEY and SVGEGT. CDR3 coding DNA: TGTGCCAGCGGGGGGGGATGGGGAACTGAAGCTTTCTTT. Its protein product is CASGGGWGTEAFF.

The chain combines TRBV7-6 with TRBJ1-1; no definite D call. Per the germline V gene, CDR1 is SGHVS and CDR2 is FNYEAQ. This CDR3 region has 13 residues. V was cut by 5 bases and J by 7 bases, with 14 bases left in between. Written as DNA, the CDR3 is TGTGCCAGCAGCCAAAGCAGGTCAGGTGAAGCTTTCTTT. Its translation is CASSQSRSGEAFF.

The chain couples TRBV5-1 to TRBJ2-7, with 13 positions matching TRBD2. Germline lookup yields CDR1 SGHRS and CDR2 YFSETQ. The CDR3 contains 15 residues. The V segment lost 4 bases and the J segment 1 base; nucleotides outside the gene matches: 2. The CDR3 protein is CASSVLAGGSYEQYF. The DNA of the CDR3 is TGCGCCAGCAGCGTACTAGCGGGGGGGTCCTACGAGCAGTACTTC.

With respect to this clonotype: Relative to the germline gene, one junction end is altered; a read error may explain this. The chain joins TRBV4-2 to TRBJ2-5; D is ambiguous. Germline V gene lookup returns CDR1 LGHNA and CDR2 YNFKEQ. The CDR3 extends over 13 amino acids. CDR3 sequence (DNA): TGTACCAGCAGCCACCGCGACCAAGAGACCCAGTACTTC. Protein product: CTSSHRDQETQYF.

This chain uses TRBV12-3 or TRBV12-4 with TRBJ2-7, with TRBD1 matching over 7 bases. Near its end, the DNA agrees better with TRBJ2-5, so the J call may be wrong. This CDR3 region has 14 residues. The CDR3: CASSTNRGRETQYF. Here the CDR3 DNA reads TGTGCCAGCAGCACCAACAGGGGACGAGAGACCCAGTACTTC.

The CDR3: CASSLLWTSGYEQYF. The CDR3 DNA sequence: TGCGCCAGCAGCCTCCTTTGGACTAGCGGTTACGAGCAGTACTTC. This sequence joins TRBV5-1 and TRBJ2-7, with 10 positions matching TRBD2. This CDR3 has 15 amino acids. Trimming at V came to 4 bases and at J to 4 bases, leaving 8 bases not matched to a gene. CDR1 SGHRS and CDR2 YFSETQ come from the germline V gene. Full variable domain (rest looked up from reference TRBV5-1 and TRBJ2-7): KAGVTQTPRYLIKTRGQQVTLSCSPISGHRSVSWYQQTPGQGLQFLFEYFSETQRNKGNFPGRFSGRQFSNSRSEMNVSTLELGDSALYLCASSLLWTSGYEQYFGPGTRLTVT.

The chain links TRBV12-3 or TRBV12-4 to TRBJ2-1; the match to TRBD2 covers 7 bases. The CDR3 covers 17 residues. V lost 5 bases, J lost 0 bases, and 10 bases stayed unmatched. CDR3 nucleotide sequence: TGTGCCAGCAGTCCCAGTTGGGGGGGTAGCTCCTACAATGAGCAGTTCTTC. This codes for CASSPSWGGSSYNEQFF.